Listed here are 4 T cell receptor beta chains from one sample, sequenced in a study of CD8 T cells in Susac syndrome. RNA totalling roughly 0.5 to 1 ug underwent reverse transcription with random hexamers. TCRdb passed the immunoSEQ multiplex PCR reads through MiXCR, listing each CDR3 protein once. The table shows 150,000 to 250,000 distinct CDR3 sequences, with 90% to 95% occurring only once. Source material: CD4+ T cells from PBMCs. The receptors derive from a human donor with multiple sclerosis.

The chain couples TRBV5-1 to TRBJ2-4, with 7 bases that match TRBD1. The germline gives CDR1 SGHRS, CDR2 YFSETQ. Trimming at V came to 4 bases and at J to 6 bases, leaving 7 bases not matched to a gene. This CDR3 is built from 14 residues. The CDR3 bases are TGCGCCAGCAGCACTAGACAGGGCTCAAACATTCAGTACTTC. It encodes CASSTRQGSNIQYF. The variable domain in full, completed from reference TRBV5-1 and TRBJ2-4, reads KAGVTQTPRYLIKTRGQQVTLSCSPISGHRSVSWYQQTPGQGLQFLFEYFSETQRNKGNFPGRFSGRQFSNSRSEMNVSTLELGDSALYLCASSTRQGSNIQYFGAGTRLSVL.

This chain connects TRBV30 to TRBJ2-1; D gene ambiguous. Germline V gene data show CDR1 as GTSNPN and CDR2 as SVGIG (reference sequence). This CDR3 contains 13 residues. V lost 0 bases to trimming and J lost 5 bases, with 8 bases between them. The CDR3 region has the DNA TGTGCCTGGAGTGTTTCCGGCAACAATGAGCAGTTCTTC. As protein: CAWSVSGNNEQFF.

The chain has TRBV20-1 and TRBJ1-2; 9 bases match TRBD1. CDR1 DFQATT and CDR2 SNEGSKA come from the germline V gene (reference sequence). The J segment lost 6 bases and the V segment lost 2 bases, leaving 7 bases of the junction unmatched. The CDR3 has 14 amino acids. This CDR3 is CSARPGQGDDGYTF. CDR3 sequence (DNA): TGCAGTGCTAGACCGGGACAGGGTGATGATGGCTACACCTTC.

The chain recombines TRBV30 with TRBJ2-3, with D unclear. Trimming removed 4 bases at V and 2 bases at J, with 10 bases between. Germline V CDR1 and CDR2: GTSNPN, SVGIG (reference sequence). This CDR3 has 13 amino acids. DNA of the CDR3: TGTGCCTGGAACCGGAGAATCACAGATACGCAGTATTTT. Residues: CAWNRRITDTQYF.